A selection of T cell receptor beta chains follows, all from one sample in a study of T-cell reconstitution after alpha-beta-depleted transplantation in children. MiXCR, run by TCRdb on the PCR reads, gives a single entry per CDR3 protein. The data show 45,000 or so distinct CDR3 sequences, 40% to 65% seen once. The sequencing here drew on peripheral blood, taken before TCRalphabeta/CD19-depleted stem cell transplant. These receptors were collected from a boy in the first two years of life with SCID, due to receive a stem cell transplant. CDR3s include the opening cysteine and the closing phenylalanine or tryptophan. Fields, in order: CDR3 protein, clone size, V gene. The listing skips clone size in some rows; elsewhere it reads once, few, many or a size class.

CDR3aa: CASSLGWTGRGSEAFF
abundance: few
v_gene: TRBV5-1

CDR3aa: CASSIKLTREPTEAFF
abundance: medium-sized
v_gene: TRBV23-1

CDR3aa: CASSLFTGYNEQFF
abundance: few
v_gene: TRBV5-1

CDR3aa: CASSLRQATNEKLFF
abundance: -
v_gene: TRBV7-2

CDR3aa: CASSPGINYGYTF
abundance: -
v_gene: TRBV27

CDR3aa: CASSARGSGTYNEQFF
abundance: -
v_gene: TRBV12-3/TRBV12-4

CDR3aa: CASRGVDTQYF
abundance: -
v_gene: TRBV7-2

CDR3aa: CASSRPMDSNEQFF
abundance: -
v_gene: TRBV7-9

CDR3aa: CASSADSHEQFF
abundance: -
v_gene: TRBV7-2

CDR3aa: CASSLRTGGYEQYF
abundance: -
v_gene: TRBV7-8

CDR3aa: CASSFTGQGAIEQYF
abundance: -
v_gene: TRBV5-1

CDR3aa: CASRSGGLDEQFF
abundance: -
v_gene: TRBV5-5

CDR3aa: CASSQDRTATEAFF
abundance: few
v_gene: TRBV4-3

CDR3aa: CASSLGTGAEKLFF
abundance: few
v_gene: TRBV5-5

CDR3aa: CASSGQGVDAFF
abundance: few
v_gene: TRBV12-3/TRBV12-4

CDR3aa: CASSFGTGDRAFF
abundance: few
v_gene: TRBV12-3/TRBV12-4

CDR3aa: CASTPAEFRTEAFF
abundance: few
v_gene: TRBV7-9

CDR3aa: CASSYSTHYEQYF
abundance: few
v_gene: TRBV6-5

CDR3aa: CASSPSGTGNTETQYF
abundance: -
v_gene: TRBV11-2

CDR3aa: CASSQDYSGTF
abundance: -
v_gene: TRBV4-1

CDR3aa: CASSSRDRGSDTQYF
abundance: few
v_gene: TRBV11-2

CDR3aa: CASSYSGSGSTEAFF
abundance: few
v_gene: TRBV6-5

CDR3aa: CSAVGQPYNEQFF
abundance: -
v_gene: TRBV20-1

CDR3aa: CASSFGVRPFTDTQYF
abundance: -
v_gene: TRBV28

CDR3aa: CASSSPTYEQYF
abundance: -
v_gene: TRBV5-4

CDR3aa: CASSSSRGWVPTDTQYF
abundance: -
v_gene: TRBV7-6

CDR3aa: CSARHTGGYGYTF
abundance: -
v_gene: TRBV20-1

CDR3aa: CASSLNGGTYEQYF
abundance: few
v_gene: TRBV7-3

CDR3aa: CASSVIMNTEAFF
abundance: many
v_gene: TRBV9

CDR3aa: CAISPSGGADNEQFF
abundance: -
v_gene: TRBV10-3

CDR3aa: CASSLALSDTQYF
abundance: few
v_gene: TRBV7-2

CDR3aa: CASSLWVGGQGTDTQYF
abundance: -
v_gene: TRBV7-2

CDR3aa: CASSLRLAGRDEQFF
abundance: many
v_gene: TRBV5-6

CDR3aa: CASGTGGSFTDTQYF
abundance: -
v_gene: TRBV12-3/TRBV12-4

CDR3aa: CASSFRSGNEQFF
abundance: -
v_gene: TRBV27